What follows are 16 T cell receptor beta chains derived from one specimen sequenced in a study of blood T cell repertoires in COVID-19. Data came from immunoSEQ multiplex PCR; TCRdb stores just in-frame clones and leaves some out. The sample has 200,000 to 300,000 clones; around 86% are singletons. Input material: peripheral blood. The origin of the receptors is a middle-aged woman who had recovered from COVID-19.

The CDR3 spells CASSQEGIAGDGEQYF. CDR3 in DNA: TGTGCCAGCAGCCAAGAAGGAATAGCGGGGGACGGGGAGCAGTACTTC. The genes are TRBV3-1 (or the pseudogene TRBV3-2) and TRBJ2-7; 9 nucleotides agree with TRBD2. With V trimmed by 0 bases and J by 7 bases, 10 bases remained unmatched. The CDR3 is 16 amino acids. The germline V gene encodes CDR1 LGHDT and CDR2 YNNKEL (reference sequence).

The gene calls are TRBV7-8 and TRBJ2-7; 11 bases agree with TRBD2. The CDR3 covers 15 residues. V trimming: 8 bases; J trimming: 2 bases; junction bases outside the gene matches: 8. Germline lookup yields CDR1 SGHVS and CDR2 FQNEAQ. The CDR3: CASGELAGVTYEQYF. The DNA of the CDR3 is TGTGCCAGCGGGGAACTAGCGGGGGTGACCTACGAGCAGTACTTC.

The V and J genes are TRBV15 and TRBJ2-1, with a tentative D call TRBD1 (6 bases). The CDR3 covers 15 residues. Germline CDR1 is LNHNV and CDR2 is YYDKDF (reference sequence). V lost 3 bases, J lost 0 bases, and 9 bases lay in between. The CDR3 sequence is CATSRGRGSYNEQFF. In DNA form, the CDR3 reads TGTGCCACCAGCAGGGGCAGGGGCTCCTACAATGAGCAGTTCTTC.

The chain combines TRBV6-5 with TRBJ1-5, with 8 bases lining up with TRBD1. The germline V gene encodes CDR1 MNHEY and CDR2 SVGAGI. The CDR3 totals 15 residues. V lost 5 bases to trimming and J lost 2 bases; unmatched junction nucleotides: 5. In nucleotides, the CDR3 is TGTGCCAGCAGTCCCGGACAGGGCCGCAATCAGCCCCAGCATTTT. Amino acids: CASSPGQGRNQPQHF.

The V gene is TRBV7-2, the J gene TRBJ1-1; D may be TRBD1 (5 bases). Germline assignment: CDR1 SGHTA and CDR2 FQGNSA. This CDR3 has 17 amino acids. V was trimmed by 5 bases and J by 10 bases, leaving 29 bases between them. CDR3 loop: CASSRLPVGGASRRAFF. The CDR3 DNA is TGTGCCAGCAGCCGCCTACCCGTGGGGGGAGCGTCGCGGAGAGCTTTCTTT.

The chain links TRBV27 to TRBJ2-7; D may be TRBD1 (6 bases). CDR1 MNHEY and CDR2 SMNVEV come from the germline V gene (reference sequence). This CDR3 is built from 15 residues. Trimming pared 7 bases from V and 6 bases from J, leaving 22 bases between. The CDR3: CASTQSTGLLFEQYF. The CDR3 DNA reads TGTGCCAGCACCCAATCGACAGGCCTCCTTTTCGAGCAGTACTTC.

The chain has TRBV24-1 and TRBJ2-2; TRBD2 matches 7 bases. CDR1 KGHDR and CDR2 SFDVKD come from the germline V gene. The CDR3 contains 14 residues. V lost 9 bases to trimming and J lost 0 bases; unmatched junction nucleotides: 3. The CDR3 DNA reads as TGTGCCACCGGGGGGGGAACGAACACCGGGGAGCTGTTTTTT. This sequence encodes CATGGGTNTGELFF.

This chain links TRBV7-3 with TRBJ1-3, with D possibly TRBD1 on 5 matching bases. This CDR3 has 15 amino acids. Trimming cost V 5 bases and J 2 bases, with 13 bases left between them. The germline V gene encodes CDR1 SGHTA and CDR2 FQGTGA. CDR3 loop: CASSPEVGPGNTIYF. The CDR3 DNA follows: TGTGCCAGCAGCCCCGAGGTGGGGCCTGGAAACACCATATATTTT.

The chain uses TRBV19 and TRBJ1-5; D gene ambiguous. From germline, CDR1 is LNHDA and CDR2 SQIVND (reference sequence). This CDR3 region has 15 residues. Trimming stripped 4 bases from V and 1 base from J, with 11 bases between. The chain's CDR3 is CASSTLARSNQPQHF. CDR3 nucleotides: TGTGCCAGTAGTACCCTTGCCCGGAGCAATCAGCCCCAGCATTTT.

This clone was observed a single time. The chain couples TRBV30 to TRBJ2-5, with a possible D match to TRBD1 (6 bases). CDR3 length: 17 amino acids. Germline V gene sequence: CDR1 GTSNPN, CDR2 SVGIG (reference sequence). Trimming shortened V by 0 bases and J by 7 bases, and 24 bases separated the two germline ends. CDR3 sequence (DNA): TGTGCCTGGAGTGTACATAGGTTGGGGGCTGTAGGGTGGACCCAGTACTTC. Amino acid sequence: CAWSVHRLGAVGWTQYF.

This clone was observed a single time. This chain links TRBV15 with TRBJ1-1; D unclear. The CDR3 is 14 amino acids. In germline, CDR1 is LNHNV, CDR2 YYDKDF (reference sequence). V lost 3 bases and J 1 base, leaving 9 bases between the germline ends. The CDR3 here is CATSRRGRNTEAFF. The CDR3 DNA is TGTGCCACCAGCAGGAGAGGAAGGAACACTGAAGCTTTCTTT.

The chain uses TRBV5-1 and TRBJ2-7, with 11 bases lining up with TRBD1. The length of the CDR3 is 18 residues. The germline gives CDR1 SGHRS, CDR2 YFSETQ. The J segment lost 4 bases and the V segment lost 0 bases, leaving 12 bases of the junction unmatched. CDR3 residues: CASSLVGRRTGGKYEQYF. For the CDR3, the DNA is TGCGCCAGCAGCTTGGTCGGTAGGAGGACAGGGGGCAAGTACGAGCAGTACTTC.

CDR3 amino acids: CASSVTQGALGGYTF. Here the CDR3 DNA reads TGTGCCAGCAGCGTTACACAGGGGGCACTTGGTGGCTACACCTTC. The V call is TRBV5-6, the J call TRBJ1-2; the match to TRBD1 covers 9 bases. The CDR3 is 15 residues long. The junction had 11 bases not matched to a gene; V was cut back by 4 bases and J by 7 bases. Looked up from germline, CDR1 is SGHDT and CDR2 is YYEEEE.

The rearrangement joins TRBV7-8 to TRBJ2-7, with D perhaps TRBD1 (5 bases). The CDR3 consists of 16 residues. CDR1 and CDR2 (germline): SGHVS, FQNEAQ. The germline V and J ends were trimmed by 0 bases and 3 bases, with 15 bases remaining between them. The chain's CDR3 is CASSLAPDAGFYEQYF. In DNA form, the CDR3 reads TGTGCCAGCAGCTTAGCCCCCGACGCAGGGTTCTACGAGCAGTACTTC.

The rearrangement joins TRBV9 to TRBJ2-1; TRBD2 aligns across 7 bases. Per the germline V gene, CDR1 is SGDLS and CDR2 is YYNGEE. The CDR3 runs to 14 residues. V lost 3 bases to trimming and J lost 8 bases; unmatched junction nucleotides: 8. CDR3 loop: CASSEYSGRDEQFF. The CDR3 coding sequence is TGTGCCAGCAGCGAATATTCAGGGAGGGATGAGCAGTTCTTC. The full variable domain, in which reference TRBV9 and TRBJ2-1 provide the parts outside the CDR3, is DSGVTQTPKHLITATGQRVTLRCSPRSGDLSVYWYQQSLDQGLQFLIQYYNGEERAKGNILERFSAQQFPDLHSELNLSSLELGDSALYFCASSEYSGRDEQFFGPGTRLTVL.

This CDR3 reads CASSLVGGVATDTQYF. The CDR3 nucleotides are TGCGCCAGCAGCTTGGTCGGAGGGGTGGCCACAGATACGCAGTATTTT. V usage is TRBV5-1 and J usage is TRBJ2-3; D may be TRBD2 (6 bases). Germline CDR1 SGHRS, CDR2 YFSETQ. This CDR3 is 16 amino acids long. V gave up 0 bases and J gave up 2 bases, with 13 bases separating them.